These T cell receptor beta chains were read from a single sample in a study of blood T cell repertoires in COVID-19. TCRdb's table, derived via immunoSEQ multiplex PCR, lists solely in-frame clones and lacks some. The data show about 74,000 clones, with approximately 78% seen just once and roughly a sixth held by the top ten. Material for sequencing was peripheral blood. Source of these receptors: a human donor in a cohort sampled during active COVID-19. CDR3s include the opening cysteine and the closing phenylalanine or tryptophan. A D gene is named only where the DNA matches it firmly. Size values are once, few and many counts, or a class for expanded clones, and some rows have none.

TGTGCCAGCTCACCATCCGCGCGGGAGAGCTACGAGCAGTACTTC CASSPSARESYEQYF TRBD2 TRBJ2-7 . TRBV18
TGTGCCAGCAGCTTAGCGTACAGGGGTAACACCGGGGAGCTGTTTTTT CASSLAYRGNTGELFF TRBD1 TRBJ2-2 . TRBV7-2
TGTGCCAGCAGTAACCCCGGCTACGAGCAGTACTTC CASSNPGYEQYF . TRBJ2-7 . TRBV6-2/TRBV6-3
TGTGCCAGCAGCTTAATGGGACAGCCTAATGAAAAACTGTTTTTT CASSLMGQPNEKLFF TRBD1 TRBJ1-4 . TRBV5-4
TGTGCCAGCAGCTTAAGGGGGCCGGAAAAACTGTTTTTT CASSLRGPEKLFF TRBD1 TRBJ1-4 . TRBV11-2
TGTGCCAGTAGTACTAGCGGGGCCGGGGAGCTGTTTTTT CASSTSGAGELFF TRBD2 TRBJ2-2 . TRBV19
TGTGCCAGCAGCCAAGCCGGGGGGGACGGGGAGCAGTACTTC CASSQAGGDGEQYF TRBD2 TRBJ2-7 many TRBV3-1/TRBV3-2
TGCGCCAGCAGTTGGGGACAGGACTCTGGAAACACCATATATTTT CASSWGQDSGNTIYF TRBD1 TRBJ1-3 . TRBV5-1
TGTGCCAGCAGCCCGGGGGGAGCGGGAGCACTTGTCGAGCAGTACTTC CASSPGGAGALVEQYF TRBD2 TRBJ2-7 . TRBV5-4
TGTGCCAGCAGTTACCCACAGGTAGACAATCAGCCCCAGCATTTT CASSYPQVDNQPQHF . TRBJ1-5 few TRBV6-2/TRBV6-3
TGTGCCAGCAGGACAGGGGGCCCGTCCGGGGAGCTGTTTTTT CASRTGGPSGELFF TRBD1 TRBJ2-2 once TRBV11-3
TGTGCCACCAGTGTGGCTAGTGGGGGGGAGACCCAGTACTTC CATSVASGGETQYF . TRBJ2-5 . TRBV24-1
TGTGCCAGCAGCTTTGAGCGGGAGTCGGGCTACGAGCAGTACTTC CASSFERESGYEQYF TRBD2 TRBJ2-7 few TRBV11-2
TGTGCCAGCAGCCAAGACAGGGACAGGGGGCGAGAATGGTATGGCTACACCTTC CASSQDRDRGREWYGYTF TRBD1 TRBJ1-2 . TRBV3-1/TRBV3-2
TGTGCCAGCAGTTTATCGGCGGGGTTGGGTTCTAGCACAGATACGCAGTATTTT CASSLSAGLGSSTDTQYF . TRBJ2-3 . TRBV28
TGCGCCAGCAGCTTGGCGGGGGACAGGTCACACGAGCAGTACTTC CASSLAGDRSHEQYF TRBD1 TRBJ2-7 few TRBV5-1